The clone carrying this T cell receptor (beta chain) was observed once. Its antigen remains unknown. The CDR3 length is 16 residues. The germline gives CDR1 SGHRS, CDR2 YFSETQ. The trim removed 0 bases at V and 6 bases at J, leaving 7 bases unmatched. The sample belongs to a study of cytomegalovirus exposure and HLA in healthy donors. Study in general: In an early release, HLA-typed donors contributed some 88 million unique TCR sequences. Study results and limitations: By a later analysis, the bulk of CMV-associated TCR beta chains appeared HLA-restricted. Some TCR beta chains (about 180 of them) were listed as cytomegalovirus-associated.

Healthy bone marrow donors supplied every sample. Vbeta (60) and Jbeta (13) primers were used in the PCR. Generated by immunoSEQ multiplex PCR, the TCRdb table keeps only in-frame clones and is missing some. The data hold 250,000 to 350,000 clones, with just over 85% observed a single time. V and J are TRBV5-1 and TRBJ2-3; TRBD2 matches at 10 bases. The sample consisted of PBMCs. The TCR was taken from a man aged 35 to 55 in good health and CMV-seropositive. In DNA, the CDR3 is TGCGCCAGCAGCTTGGCTAGCGGGAGCAAATTGGATACGCAGTATTTT. This encodes CASSLASGSKLDTQYF.